The source of this T cell receptor beta chain is a study of blood T cell repertoires in COVID-19. CDR1 is LNHDA and CDR2 is SQIVND in the germline V gene (reference sequence). With 7 bases removed from V and 1 base from J, the gap between germline ends came to 14 bases. This CDR3 comprises 15 residues. Assay: immunoSEQ multiplex PCR; the TCRdb copy retains only in-frame clones and omits some. The sample lists about 210,000 clones, around 81% occurring once. The sequenced material came from PBMCs or T cells enriched from blood (not recorded which). The clonotype originates from a woman aged 50 to 60 with acute COVID-19. The V gene is TRBV19, the J gene TRBJ1-5; no firm D call. The CDR3: CASTGAQGSNQPQHF. CDR3 nucleotides: TGTGCCAGTACCGGAGCTCAAGGCAGCAATCAGCCCCAGCATTTT.